Below, one TCR beta chain is given with its context. Its specificity is unknown. There are 16 residues in the CDR3. Germline V gene sequence: CDR1 SGHRS, CDR2 YFSETQ. V was shortened by 0 bases and J by 8 bases, with 20 bases between the two germline ends. This sample is part of a study of regulatory T cells in long-lasting Graves disease. Broader study findings: Compared with new cases, persistent Graves' patients showed reduced TCR diversity.

Building of the TCR beta libraries involved iRepertoire HTBI primers and Arm-PCR of CDR3 regions. A single record per CDR3 protein comes from TCRdb applying MiXCR to the multiplex PCR reads. The table has a few hundred thousand distinct CDR3 sequences, 12% seen once; the top ten hold around 18%. Time point indicated: newly diagnosed GD, antithyroid drugs for less than 3 months. PBMCs provided the RNA from which the TCR library was made. Graves' disease diagnosis followed American Thyroid Association guidelines. The same data also went into a second study, on T cells in Graves' hyperthyroidism and ophthalmopathy. That source notes: Blood also carried most thyroid clonotypes expanded above 0.001.

V is TRBV5-1 and J is TRBJ1-2; possibly TRBD1 for D (5 bases). This sample comprised peripheral blood mononuclear cells (PBMCs), obtained at new diagnosis, from a patient treated with antithyroid drugs. The origin of this receptor is a woman aged 18-29 years with Graves disease. In nucleotides, the CDR3 is TGCGCCAGCAGCTTGGCTCGCAGGGAAATAGGTCTCGGCTACACCTTC. Amino acid sequence: CASSLARREIGLGYTF.